A single sample gave rise to the 16 T cell receptor beta chains below, sequenced in a study of blood T cell repertoires in COVID-19. Method: immunoSEQ multiplex PCR; TCRdb's copy keeps in-frame clones and lacks some. The table records approximately 240,000 clones, roughly four fifths of them present only once. The specimen was PBMCs or T cells enriched from blood (not recorded which). These receptors originate from a woman in her 40s with acute COVID-19.

This clone has only one observation. The J gene is TRBJ2-2, the V gene TRBV7-3; TRBD1 is a possible D gene (6 bases). Trimming removed 0 bases from V and 5 bases from J, with 13 bases in between. CDR3 length: 16 residues. The V gene's germline CDR1 is SGHTA and CDR2 FQGTGA. In nucleotides, the CDR3 is TGTGCCAGCAGCTTAACGTCGGCACAGGGAACCGGGGAGCTGTTTTTT. Its protein is CASSLTSAQGTGELFF.

The V gene is TRBV10-2, the J gene TRBJ1-1, with D unclear. Trimming stripped 7 bases from V and 4 bases from J, with 13 bases between. This CDR3 is 13 amino acids long. CDR1 and CDR2 (germline): WSHSY, SAAADI. In DNA form, the CDR3 reads TGCGCCAGCATCGGCTTTCGAGGCACTGAAGCTTTCTTT. It is translated as CASIGFRGTEAFF.

The table lists this clone with a count of one. DNA of the CDR3: TGCGCCAGCAGCCTCTCTCCAGGTGTTGGGGCCAACGTCCTGACTTTC. Protein: CASSLSPGVGANVLTF. The chain uses TRBV4-1 and TRBJ2-6; D remains ambiguous. Germline V gene data show CDR1 as MGHRA and CDR2 as YSYEKL. The CDR3 contains 16 residues. The V gene lost 4 bases and the J gene lost 3 bases, with 13 bases spanning the gap.

The CDR3 reads CSVYRDGYNEQFF. The CDR3 DNA sequence: TGCAGCGTTTACAGGGATGGGTACAATGAGCAGTTCTTC. V and J are TRBV29-1 and TRBJ2-1, with a possible D match to TRBD1 (6 bases). The germline V gene has CDR1 SQVTM and CDR2 ANQGSEA. Trimming pared 5 bases from V and 4 bases from J, leaving 12 bases between. The CDR3 has 13 amino acids.

The chain employs TRBV10-1 and TRBJ2-1; 12 bases fit TRBD2. The V and J ends lost 2 bases and 8 bases, in that order; junction bases with no gene match: 4. CDR1 is WNHNN and CDR2 is SYGVQD in the germline V gene (reference sequence). This CDR3 has 15 residues. For the CDR3, the DNA is TGCGCCAGCAGTGAGGGACTAGCGGGGTTTGATGAGCAGTTCTTC. Residues: CASSEGLAGFDEQFF.

V is TRBV5-4 and J is TRBJ2-2; possibly TRBD1 for D (6 bases). V gave up 5 bases and J gave up 1 base, with 12 bases separating them. CDR1 and CDR2 (germline): SGHNT, YYREEE (reference sequence). This CDR3 comprises 15 residues. The CDR3 protein is CASSAPGENTGELFF. The CDR3 coding sequence is TGTGCCAGCAGTGCTCCAGGGGAGAACACCGGGGAGCTGTTTTTT.

J is TRBJ2-5 and V is TRBV5-4; D not resolved. Per the germline V gene, CDR1 is SGHNT and CDR2 is YYREEE (reference sequence). V lost 5 bases and J lost 1, with 9 bases in between. The CDR3 contains 13 residues. CDR3 residues: CASRDIGQETQYF. CDR3 bases: TGTGCCAGCAGAGACATAGGCCAAGAGACCCAGTACTTC.

The chain uses TRBV11-3 and TRBJ2-7, with a weak D call TRBD1 (7 bases). Germline loops: CDR1 SGHNT, CDR2 YENEEA. V dropped 5 bases and J dropped 4 bases, with 18 bases sitting between them. CDR3 size: 15 residues. CDR3 DNA: TGTGCCAGCAGCCCCGGAGGGGGCAAGCATTACGAGCAGTACTTC. It yields the protein CASSPGGGKHYEQYF.

V usage is TRBV28 and J usage is TRBJ2-1, with a possible D match to TRBD2 (6 bases). Trimming took off 8 bases at V and 7 bases at J, with 18 bases between the two ends. The CDR3 loop spans 14 amino acids. Germline loops: CDR1 MDHEN, CDR2 SYDVKM. The CDR3 sequence: CASWRRGNGNEQFF. The CDR3 DNA reads as TGTGCCAGCTGGCGACGCGGGAATGGAAATGAGCAGTTCTTC.

This clone was seen once. The V gene is TRBV3-1 (or the pseudogene TRBV3-2), the J gene TRBJ1-1; the D gene is possibly TRBD1 (6 bases). Germline lookup yields CDR1 LGHDT and CDR2 YNNKEL (reference sequence). The CDR3 contains 14 residues. V was trimmed by 1 base and J by 7 bases, leaving 13 bases between them. The CDR3 DNA sequence: TGTGCCAGCAGCCAAGTTAAGGGGGTCTTTGAAGCTTTCTTT. It encodes CASSQVKGVFEAFF.

This clone was observed a handful of times. This chain uses TRBV11-2 with TRBJ1-1; weak D call: TRBD1 (5 bases). The CDR3 extends over 16 amino acids. V lost 5 bases and J 0 bases, leaving 16 bases between the germline ends. CDR1 is SGHAT and CDR2 is FQNNGV in the germline V gene. The CDR3 coding sequence is TGTGCCAGCAGCCCGACAGTGTACGTTATGAACACTGAAGCTTTCTTT. It is translated as CASSPTVYVMNTEAFF. Full variable domain (rest looked up from reference TRBV11-2 and TRBJ1-1): EAGVAQSPRYKIIEKRQSVAFWCNPISGHATLYWYQQILGQGPKLLIQFQNNGVVDDSQLPKDRFSAERLKGVDSTLKIQPAKLEDSAVYLCASSPTVYVMNTEAFFGQGTRLTVV.

The chain links TRBV25-1 to TRBJ1-2; D is unresolved. The CDR3 sequence is 14 residues long. Trimming took off 2 bases at V and 4 bases at J, with 11 bases between the two ends. The V gene's germline CDR1 is MGHDK and CDR2 SYGVNS. This CDR3 reads CASSEPGIPYGYTF. The DNA of the CDR3 is TGTGCCAGCAGTGAACCGGGGATTCCCTATGGCTACACCTTC.

The chain joins TRBV15 to TRBJ2-5, with a weak D call TRBD2 (5 bases). From germline, CDR1 is LNHNV and CDR2 YYDKDF (reference sequence). This CDR3 spans 17 amino acids. V lost 0 bases and J 1 base, leaving 15 bases between the germline ends. The CDR3 protein is CATSRDPAEELQETQYF. The CDR3 DNA follows: TGTGCCACCAGCAGAGATCCAGCGGAGGAGCTCCAAGAGACCCAGTACTTC.

The chain uses TRBV7-2 and TRBJ1-5; D gene uncertain. V was shortened by 6 bases and J by 4 bases, with 10 bases between the two germline ends. This CDR3 has 13 amino acids. The germline CDR1 and CDR2 sequences are SGHTA and FQGNSA. In DNA, the CDR3 is TGTGCCAGCAGTCAGAGCGGGAATCAGCCCCAGCATTTT. Translating gives CASSQSGNQPQHF.

The genes are TRBV5-1 and TRBJ2-3; the match to TRBD2 covers 12 bases. The V and J ends lost 2 bases and 4 bases, in that order; junction bases with no gene match: 2. CDR3 length: 15 amino acids. CDR1 is SGHRS, CDR2 YFSETQ, per germline. CDR3 residues: CASSFWTSGADTQYF. In nucleotides, the CDR3 is TGCGCCAGCAGCTTTTGGACTAGCGGGGCAGATACGCAGTATTTT. Complete variable domain (other parts from reference TRBV5-1 and TRBJ2-3): KAGVTQTPRYLIKTRGQQVTLSCSPISGHRSVSWYQQTPGQGLQFLFEYFSETQRNKGNFPGRFSGRQFSNSRSEMNVSTLELGDSALYLCASSFWTSGADTQYFGPGTRLTVL.

The CDR3: CASSSSGRSNEQFF. The CDR3 DNA is TGTGCCAGCAGTTCTAGCGGGAGAAGCAATGAGCAGTTCTTC. The rearrangement links TRBV6-5 to TRBJ2-1, with 10 bases matching TRBD2. The CDR3 extends over 14 amino acids. V was clipped by 4 bases and J by 6 bases; unmatched bases: 3. The germline V gene has CDR1 MNHEY and CDR2 SVGAGI.